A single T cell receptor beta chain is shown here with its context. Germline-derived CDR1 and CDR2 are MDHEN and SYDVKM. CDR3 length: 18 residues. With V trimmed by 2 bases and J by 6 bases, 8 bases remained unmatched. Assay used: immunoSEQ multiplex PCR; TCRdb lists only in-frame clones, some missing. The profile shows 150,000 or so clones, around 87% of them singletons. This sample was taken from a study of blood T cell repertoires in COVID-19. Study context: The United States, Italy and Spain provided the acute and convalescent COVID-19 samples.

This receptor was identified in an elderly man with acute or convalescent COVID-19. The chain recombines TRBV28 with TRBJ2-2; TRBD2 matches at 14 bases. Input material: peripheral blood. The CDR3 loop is CASSLLGTSGSLAGELFF. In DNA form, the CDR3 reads TGTGCCAGCAGTTTACTCGGGACTAGCGGGAGTCTGGCCGGGGAGCTGTTTTTT. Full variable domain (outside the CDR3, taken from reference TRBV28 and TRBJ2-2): DVKVTQSSRYLVKRTGEKVFLECVQDMDHENMFWYRQDPGLGLRLIYFSYDVKMKEKGDIPEGYSVSREKKERFSLILESASTNQTSMYLCASSLLGTSGSLAGELFFGEGSRLTVL.